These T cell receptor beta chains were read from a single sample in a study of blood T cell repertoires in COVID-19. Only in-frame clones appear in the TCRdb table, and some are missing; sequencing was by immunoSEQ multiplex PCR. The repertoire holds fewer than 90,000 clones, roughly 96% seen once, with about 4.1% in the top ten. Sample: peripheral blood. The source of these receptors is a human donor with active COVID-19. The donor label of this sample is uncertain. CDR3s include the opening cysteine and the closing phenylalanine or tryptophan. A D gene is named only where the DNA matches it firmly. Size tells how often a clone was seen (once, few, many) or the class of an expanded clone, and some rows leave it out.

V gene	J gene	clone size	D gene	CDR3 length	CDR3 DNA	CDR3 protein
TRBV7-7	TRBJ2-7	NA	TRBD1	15	TGTGCTAGCAGGCCGCTCGGGACAGGGGGCTCCGAGCAGTACTTC	CASRPLGTGGSEQYF
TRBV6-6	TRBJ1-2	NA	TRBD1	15	TGTGCCAGCGACGGGCAGGGGGCGCTTAACTATGGCTACACCTTC	CASDGQGALNYGYTF
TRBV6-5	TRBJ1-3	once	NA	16	TGTGCCAGCAGTTACTCTCCGGGACTCTCTGGAAACACCATATATTTT	CASSYSPGLSGNTIYF
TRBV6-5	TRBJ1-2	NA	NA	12	TGTGCCAGCAGTTCGATTGGGGGCGGCTACACCTTC	CASSSIGGGYTF
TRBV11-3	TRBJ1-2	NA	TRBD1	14	TGTGCCAGCAGCTCCGGACAGGGGGCTTTGGGCTACACCTTC	CASSSGQGALGYTF
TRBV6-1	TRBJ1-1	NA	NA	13	TGTGCCAGCAGCCCCCCAGAACCCACTGAAGCTTTCTTT	CASSPPEPTEAFF
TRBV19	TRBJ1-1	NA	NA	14	TGTGCCAGTACCCGACAAGGTAAAGATACTGAAGCTTTCTTT	CASTRQGKDTEAFF
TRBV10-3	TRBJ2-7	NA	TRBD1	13	TGTGCCACCGGGGACAGGGGGACTAATGAGCAGTACTTC	CATGDRGTNEQYF
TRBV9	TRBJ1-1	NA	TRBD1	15	TGTGCCAGCAGCCCTCTGGGACAGAAGAACACTGAAGCTTTCTTT	CASSPLGQKNTEAFF
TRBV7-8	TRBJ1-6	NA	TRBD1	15	TGTGCCAGCAGCTTAATGACAGGGGGAGAATCACCCCTCCACTTT	CASSLMTGGESPLHF
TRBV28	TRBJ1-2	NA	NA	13	TGTGCCAGCAGTTCCCAGACAGCCTATGGCTACACCTTC	CASSSQTAYGYTF
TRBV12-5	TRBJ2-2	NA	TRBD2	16	TGTGCTAGTGGTGGACCCGGACTAGCGGACACCGGGGAGCTGTTTTTT	CASGGPGLADTGELFF
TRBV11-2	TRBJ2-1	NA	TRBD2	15	TGTGCCAGCAGCCCGGGACTAGCGGGAGGCCGGGAGCAGTTCTTC	CASSPGLAGGREQFF
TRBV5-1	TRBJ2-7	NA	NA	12	TGCGCCAGCAAGGACGGGGCCTACGAGCAGTACTTC	CASKDGAYEQYF
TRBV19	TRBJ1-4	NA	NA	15	TGTGCCAGTAGAGCGGACGCGGGGTTGGGTGAAAAACTGTTTTTT	CASRADAGLGEKLFF
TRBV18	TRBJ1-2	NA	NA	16	TGTGCCAGCTCACCACAAATAGGACTAACTAACTATGGCTACACCTTC	CASSPQIGLTNYGYTF
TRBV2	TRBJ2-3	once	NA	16	TGTGCCAGCAGTGACCTAGGGGCGACTAGGACAGATACGCAGTATTTT	CASSDLGATRTDTQYF
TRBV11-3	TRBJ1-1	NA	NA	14	TGTGCCAGCAGCTTACGGCAGAACGAACGGGGAGCTTTCTTT	CASSLRQNERGAFF
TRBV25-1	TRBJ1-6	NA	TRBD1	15	TGTGCCAGCAGTGAATCCGGGACAGATAATTCACCCCTCCACTTT	CASSESGTDNSPLHF
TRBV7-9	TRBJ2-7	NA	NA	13	TGTGCCAGCAGCTTAGTAGGGGCCTACGAGCAGTACTTC	CASSLVGAYEQYF
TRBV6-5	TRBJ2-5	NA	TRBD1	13	TGTGCCAGCATTCGGACAGGGGCCGAGACCCAGTACTTC	CASIRTGAETQYF
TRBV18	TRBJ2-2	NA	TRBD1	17	TGTGCCAGCTCACCATTCAGACAGGGCGTCGGCACCGGGGAGCTGTTTTTT	CASSPFRQGVGTGELFF
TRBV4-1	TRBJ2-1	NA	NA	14	TGCGCCAGCAGCCAAGATACGCCGATCGGTGAGCAGTTCTTC	CASSQDTPIGEQFF
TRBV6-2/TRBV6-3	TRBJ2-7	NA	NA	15	TGTGCCAGCAGCGGGCGGCAGGGAACACCCTACGAGCAGTACTTC	CASSGRQGTPYEQYF
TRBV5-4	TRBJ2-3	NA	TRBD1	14	TGTGCCAGCAGCTTGACAGGGGTCACAGATACGCAGTATTTT	CASSLTGVTDTQYF
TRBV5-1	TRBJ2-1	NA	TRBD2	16	TGCGCCAGCAGCTTAAATCTAGCGGGAGTAGGAGATGAGCAGTTCTTC	CASSLNLAGVGDEQFF
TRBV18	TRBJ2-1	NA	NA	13	TGTGCCAGCTCACCCCTAGTGGCCAATGAGCAGTTCTTC	CASSPLVANEQFF
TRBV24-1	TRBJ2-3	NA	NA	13	TGTGCCACCAGTGACATCGCCACAGATACGCAGTGTTTT	CATSDIATDTQCF
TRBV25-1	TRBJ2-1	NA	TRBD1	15	TGTGCCAGCAGTGAAGTCAGGGGGTCCTACAATGAGCAGTTCTTC	CASSEVRGSYNEQFF
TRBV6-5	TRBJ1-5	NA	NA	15	TGTGCCAGCTTCGGGCAGGGGACGGTCGGGCAGCCCCAGCATTTT	CASFGQGTVGQPQHF
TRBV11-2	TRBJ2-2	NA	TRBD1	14	TGTGCCAGCAGAGCAGGGACAGCGACCGGGGAGCTGTTTTTT	CASRAGTATGELFF
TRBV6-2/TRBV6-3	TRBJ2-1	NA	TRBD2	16	TGTGCCAGCAGTTACTCGGGACTAGCGGGATTCAATGAGCAGTTCTTC	CASSYSGLAGFNEQFF
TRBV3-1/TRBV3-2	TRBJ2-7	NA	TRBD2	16	TGTGCCAGCAGCCAAGGTCCTGGGACTAGCGGTAGGGAGCAGTACTTC	CASSQGPGTSGREQYF
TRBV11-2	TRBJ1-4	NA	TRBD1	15	TGTGCCAGCAGCACCAGGGACAGGGTATGGGAAAAACTGTTTTTT	CASSTRDRVWEKLFF
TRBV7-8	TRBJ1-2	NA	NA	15	TGTGCCAGCAGCTTAGAACTAGGCGGGAGCTATGGCTACACCTTC	CASSLELGGSYGYTF
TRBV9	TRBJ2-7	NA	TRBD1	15	TGTGCCAGCAGCCCCCGGGGACAGGGCCAATACGAGCAGTACTTC	CASSPRGQGQYEQYF
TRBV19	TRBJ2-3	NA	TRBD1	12	TGTGCCAGTAGTCCAGGGGGAGATACGCAGTATTTT	CASSPGGDTQYF
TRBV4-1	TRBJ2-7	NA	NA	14	TGCGCCAGCAGCCGAAACAGGGCAACCGACGAGCAGTACTTC	CASSRNRATDEQYF